These 22 T cell receptor beta chains were sequenced from one sample in a study of blood T cells in healthy people across ages. PCR was performed a second time for 7 to 11 cycles using a sample-barcoded 5' primer and a J-beta primer mix. TCRdb called the 5' RACE reads again in MiXCR, with one record for every CDR3 protein. This sample has 1.5 million to 2 million distinct CDR3 sequences, with 49% found just once. The source material was blood. Receptor source: a woman aged 40-49 years in good health.

The chain employs TRBV20-1 and TRBJ1-1; 8 nucleotides line up with TRBD1. Germline CDR1 and CDR2: DFQATT and SNEGSKA (reference sequence). The CDR3 is made up of 14 amino acids. V gave up 3 bases and J gave up 1 base; unmatched junction bases: 4. The CDR3 coding sequence is TGCAGTGCTAGCCCAGGGGGCCAGAACACTGAAGCTTTCTTT. It encodes CSASPGGQNTEAFF.

This chain uses TRBV4-2 with TRBJ1-6; no firm D call. The CDR3 runs to 18 residues. V was clipped by 0 bases and J by 3 bases, with 15 bases between them. Per germline, CDR1 LGHNA and CDR2 YNFKEQ. The chain's CDR3 is CASSQDTAGEYYNSPLHF. CDR3 DNA sequence: TGTGCCAGCAGCCAAGATACGGCAGGTGAATACTATAATTCACCCCTCCACTTT.

The V gene is TRBV27, the J gene TRBJ2-1; D is possibly TRBD1 or TRBD2 (7 bases each). The V end lost 2 bases, the J end lost 7 bases, and 15 bases lay between the germline ends. The CDR3 extends over 15 amino acids. The germline CDR1 and CDR2 sequences are MNHEY and SMNVEV (reference sequence). This chain's CDR3 is CASSLQGGRRNEQFF. The CDR3 DNA reads TGTGCCAGCAGTTTACAGGGGGGGAGGCGTAATGAGCAGTTCTTC.

The genes are TRBV7-2 and TRBJ2-6, with no clear D. Germline V lookup: CDR1 SGHTA, CDR2 FQGNSA. Trimming pared 6 bases from V and 0 bases from J, leaving 12 bases between. The length of the CDR3 is 16 residues. The CDR3, as DNA: TGTGCCAGCAGGGCGACGCCAGCCTCTGGGGCCAACGTCCTGACTTTC. Its protein is CASRATPASGANVLTF. Together with reference TRBV7-2 and TRBJ2-6, the CDR3 gives the full variable domain: GAGVSQSPSNKVTEKGKDVELRCDPISGHTALYWYRQSLGQGLEFLIYFQGNSAPDKSGLPSDRFSAERTGGSVSTLTIQRTQQEDSAVYLCASRATPASGANVLTFGAGSRLTVL.

The chain employs TRBV7-8 and TRBJ1-5; D is possibly TRBD1 (5 bases). The ends were cut back, 5 bases at V and 3 bases at J, with 11 bases in the middle. Germline V gene lookup returns CDR1 SGHVS and CDR2 FQNEAQ. This CDR3 spans 14 amino acids. CDR3 in amino acids: CASSPGRDNQPQHF. DNA for the CDR3: TGTGCCAGCAGCCCGGGACGGGACAATCAGCCCCAGCATTTT.

The V call is TRBV20-1, the J call TRBJ1-2; a possible D gene is TRBD1 (6 bases). V was trimmed by 6 bases and J by 4 bases, leaving 12 bases between them. The germline V gene encodes CDR1 DFQATT and CDR2 SNEGSKA (reference sequence). The CDR3 length is 12 residues. The CDR3 DNA follows: TGCAGTGCCCGAGGGGGGAGCTATGGCTACACCTTC. Encoded protein: CSARGGSYGYTF.

This chain uses TRBV9 with TRBJ2-1, with 7 bases identical to TRBD1. The CDR3 consists of 15 residues. The germline V gene has CDR1 SGDLS and CDR2 YYNGEE. V lost 2 bases, J lost 7 bases, and 9 bases stayed unmatched. CDR3 bases: TGTGCCAGCAGCGTGACAGGGTGGACAGAAAATGAGCAGTTCTTC. It encodes CASSVTGWTENEQFF. The whole variable domain, remainder taken from reference TRBV9 and TRBJ2-1, is DSGVTQTPKHLITATGQRVTLRCSPRSGDLSVYWYQQSLDQGLQFLIQYYNGEERAKGNILERFSAQQFPDLHSELNLSSLELGDSALYFCASSVTGWTENEQFFGPGTRLTVL.

The rearrangement links TRBV7-6 to TRBJ1-6, with 9 bases fitting TRBD1. Germline CDR1 and CDR2: SGHVS and FNYEAQ. There are 14 residues in the CDR3. V was pared by 3 bases and J by 8 bases, with 2 bases of the junction left unmatched. The CDR3 bases are TGTGCCAGCAGCTTCCGACAGGGGGATTCACCCCTCCACTTT. Protein sequence: CASSFRQGDSPLHF. The full variable domain, with the rest looked up from reference TRBV7-6 and TRBJ1-6, is GAGVSQSPRYKVTKRGQDVALRCDPISGHVSLYWYRQALGQGPEFLTYFNYEAQQDKSGLPNDRFSAERPEGSISTLTIQRTEQRDSAMYRCASSFRQGDSPLHFGNGTRLTVT.

This clonotype has more than one count but fewer than ten. The rearrangement links TRBV28 to TRBJ1-2, with D hard to call. Trimming stripped 5 bases from V and 2 bases from J, with 12 bases between. Germline CDR1 and CDR2: MDHEN and SYDVKM. CDR3 length: 14 residues. The CDR3 bases are TGTGCCAGCAGTGCCCATACAGAGAACTATGGCTACACCTTC. It yields the protein CASSAHTENYGYTF.

This rearrangement joins TRBV7-2 to TRBJ2-3; 8 bases are a match to TRBD1. This CDR3 is built from 16 residues. Trimming cost V 3 bases and J 2 bases; bases outside gene matches: 7. Germline V CDR1 and CDR2: SGHTA, FQGNSA. This CDR3 reads CASSFAGTGYTDTQYF. In DNA, the CDR3 is TGTGCCAGCAGCTTTGCCGGGACAGGTTACACAGATACGCAGTATTTT.

Turning to this clonotype: The germline gene is not matched at one end of the junction; a read error may be the cause. The chain links TRBV11-2 to TRBJ1-5; 8 nucleotides agree with TRBD1. CDR3 length: 14 amino acids. Germline CDR1 is SGHAT and CDR2 is FQNNGV. Here the CDR3 reads CTSSRTGKNQPQHF. In nucleotides, the CDR3 is TGTACCAGCAGCCGGACAGGGAAAAATCAGCCCCAGCATTTT.

There are a few counts of this clonotype. This rearrangement joins TRBV15 to TRBJ2-5; D is perhaps TRBD1 or TRBD2 (6 bases each). The CDR3 totals 14 residues. The germline CDR1 and CDR2 sequences are LNHNV and YYDKDF (reference sequence). Trimming left V 9 bases short and J 3 bases short, with 17 bases between. The CDR3 DNA is TGTGCCACTTCAGGGGCTAGCGCAGAAGAGACCCAGTACTTC. It specifies CATSGASAEETQYF.

This clonotype has a handful of counts. V is TRBV9 and J is TRBJ2-5; no reliable D call. The CDR3 covers 12 residues. CDR1 SGDLS and CDR2 YYNGEE come from the germline V gene. Deletions cut 3 bases from V and 7 bases from J, with 10 bases between. The CDR3 protein is CASSAPLGTQYF. The CDR3 DNA is TGTGCCAGCAGCGCCCCGCTGGGGACCCAGTACTTC.

The J gene is TRBJ1-1, the V gene TRBV5-6, with 9 bases aligning to TRBD1. Germline V CDR1 and CDR2: SGHDT, YYEEEE. The CDR3 covers 16 residues. Unmatched junction bases numbered 7, after V lost 0 bases and J lost 4 bases. The CDR3 loop reads CASSLGNRGLGTEAFF. Written as DNA, the CDR3 is TGTGCCAGCAGCTTGGGGAACAGGGGGCTGGGCACTGAAGCTTTCTTT.

The J gene is TRBJ1-1, the V gene TRBV7-9; 9 bases are a match to TRBD1. The CDR3 spans 17 residues. Germline V CDR1 and CDR2: SEHNR, FQNEAQ (reference sequence). V shed 0 bases, J shed 4 bases, and the junction held 9 bases outside the gene matches. The CDR3 DNA reads as TGTGCCAGCAGCTTAGCAGCCGGGACAGGGAGGGTCACTGAAGCTTTCTTT. It encodes CASSLAAGTGRVTEAFF.

This clonotype was detected only a few times. The chain employs TRBV6-4 and TRBJ2-1; 9 nucleotides agree with TRBD2. With V trimmed by 9 bases and J by 7 bases, 7 bases remained unmatched. Germline values: CDR1 MRHNA, CDR2 SNTAGT. The CDR3 consists of 13 residues. The CDR3 DNA reads TGTGCCAGTAGAGCGGGGGGCGGAAATGAGCAGTTCTTC. Amino acid sequence: CASRAGGGNEQFF.

V usage is TRBV27 and J usage is TRBJ2-1, with D tentatively TRBD1 or TRBD2 (5 bases each). CDR3 length equals 16 residues. Germline lookup yields CDR1 MNHEY and CDR2 SMNVEV (reference sequence). V was cut by 3 bases and J by 6 bases, with 18 bases left in between. Written as DNA, the CDR3 is TGTGCCAGCAGTTTTTTAGGTTCCTCGAGGGGCAATGAGCAGTTCTTC. This gives the protein CASSFLGSSRGNEQFF.

The V call is TRBV28, the J call TRBJ2-7, with D tentatively TRBD1 (8 bases). Germline-derived CDR1 and CDR2 are MDHEN and SYDVKM. V lost 4 bases and J lost 2, with 15 bases in between. The CDR3 is 15 residues long. The CDR3 loop reads CASSSNRGRAYEQYF. DNA of the CDR3: TGTGCCAGCAGTTCCAACAGGGGGAGGGCCTACGAGCAGTACTTC.

The J gene is TRBJ2-7, the V gene TRBV9; D is uncertain. CDR1 and CDR2 from the germline V gene are SGDLS and YYNGEE. The CDR3 is 15 amino acids. The V end was cut by 0 bases, the J end by 5 bases, with 15 bases between. CDR3 nucleotide sequence: TGTGCCAGCAGCGTAGCCTGGCAGGTGCTCAACGAGCAGTACTTC. This gives the protein CASSVAWQVLNEQYF.

The rearrangement links TRBV29-1 to TRBJ2-6; 7 bases line up with TRBD1. This CDR3 contains 16 residues. Germline V CDR1 and CDR2: SQVTM, ANQGSEA. J lost 3 bases, V lost 4 bases, and 9 bases had no gene match. The CDR3 nucleotides are TGCAGCGTTGCGGCGAAGGGGGCAGGTGGGGCCAACGTCCTGACTTTC. Its protein is CSVAAKGAGGANVLTF. Full variable domain (missing parts from reference TRBV29-1 and TRBJ2-6): SAVISQKPSRDICQRGTSLTIQCQVDSQVTMMFWYRQQPGQSLTLIATANQGSEATYESGFVIDKFPISRPNLTFSTLTVSNMSPEDSSIYLCSVAAKGAGGANVLTFGAGSRLTVL.

The rearrangement links TRBV12-3 or TRBV12-4 to TRBJ2-5; TRBD1 matches at 9 bases. The J call may be mistaken, given a closer DNA end match to TRBJ2-7. This CDR3 has 16 residues. The CDR3 region has the DNA TGTGCCAGCGGCCCGGGACAGGGTAAAGGGAACCACGAGCAGTACTTC. Protein product: CASGPGQGKGNHEQYF.

This clonotype was recorded a few times. The V call is TRBV5-1, the J call TRBJ2-1, with 8 nucleotides matching TRBD1. The V gene's germline CDR1 is SGHRS and CDR2 YFSETQ. Trimming took 0 bases from V and 8 from J; bases not matched to a gene: 7. There are 15 residues in the CDR3. The chain's CDR3 is CASSLVSGGRDEQFF. The CDR3 DNA reads as TGCGCCAGCAGCTTGGTTTCAGGGGGCCGCGATGAGCAGTTCTTC.